These T cell receptor beta chains were read from a single sample in a study of T cell changes during pregnancy in multiple sclerosis. Assay: immunoSEQ multiplex PCR; the TCRdb copy retains only in-frame clones and omits some. The data contain about 77,000 clones, under 95% of them seen just once; the ten biggest clones take up roughly 2.6%. Specimen: peripheral blood, collected after pregnancy. These receptor sequences come from a female donor in good health, enrolled as a control in a pregnancy study. Each CDR3 is given with its conserved first and last residue. Each record gives: CDR3 protein, CDR3 DNA, clone size, J gene, D gene, V gene. The D gene is left open where the match is weak. Clone size is stated in some rows and not others, as once, few, many or a class when expanded.

cdr3_aa: CASSPTGVEQYF
cdr3_nt: TGTGCCAGCAGTCCCACAGGGGTCGAGCAGTACTTC
clone_size: .
j_call: TRBJ2-7
d_call: TRBD1
v_call: TRBV11-2

cdr3_aa: CASSKLTGLYGYTF
cdr3_nt: TGTGCCAGCAGTAAACTTACAGGCCTGTATGGCTACACCTTC
clone_size: .
j_call: TRBJ1-2
d_call: .
v_call: TRBV6-1

cdr3_aa: CASSLFVAGDTDTQYF
cdr3_nt: TGTGCCAGCAGTTTGTTTGTAGCGGGAGACACAGATACGCAGTATTTT
clone_size: .
j_call: TRBJ2-3
d_call: TRBD2
v_call: TRBV28

cdr3_aa: CASRAGTGGSVPLHF
cdr3_nt: TGTGCCAGCAGGGCGGGGACAGGGGGCTCTGTACCCCTCCACTTT
clone_size: .
j_call: TRBJ1-6
d_call: TRBD1
v_call: TRBV2

cdr3_aa: CARSKLLSYEQYF
cdr3_nt: TGTGCCAGGAGTAAACTCCTCTCCTACGAGCAGTACTTC
clone_size: .
j_call: TRBJ2-7
d_call: .
v_call: TRBV2

cdr3_aa: CASTGSAYEQYF
cdr3_nt: TGTGCCAGCACAGGGTCCGCCTACGAGCAGTACTTC
clone_size: .
j_call: TRBJ2-7
d_call: .
v_call: TRBV6-5

cdr3_aa: CASSLRTSYEQYF
cdr3_nt: TGTGCCAGCAGCTTAAGGACTTCCTACGAGCAGTACTTC
clone_size: .
j_call: TRBJ2-7
d_call: .
v_call: TRBV7-2

cdr3_aa: CATSRGGVGTDTQYF
cdr3_nt: TGTGCCACCAGCAGGGGGGGGGTGGGCACAGATACGCAGTATTTT
clone_size: .
j_call: TRBJ2-3
d_call: TRBD2
v_call: TRBV15

cdr3_aa: CASSPLAESSYNEQFF
cdr3_nt: TGTGCCAGCAGCCCCCTAGCGGAGAGCTCCTACAATGAGCAGTTCTTC
clone_size: .
j_call: TRBJ2-1
d_call: TRBD2
v_call: TRBV9

cdr3_aa: CASRFREGWSSYNEQFF
cdr3_nt: TGTGCCAGCAGATTTAGAGAGGGTTGGAGCTCCTACAATGAGCAGTTCTTC
clone_size: .
j_call: TRBJ2-1
d_call: .
v_call: TRBV7-9

cdr3_aa: CASSRANPGQITGELFF
cdr3_nt: TGTGCCAGCAGTAGGGCTAACCCGGGACAGATCACCGGGGAGCTGTTTTTT
clone_size: .
j_call: TRBJ2-2
d_call: TRBD1
v_call: TRBV2

cdr3_aa: CASSKQGASYEQYF
cdr3_nt: TGTGCCAGCAGCAAACAGGGGGCTTCCTACGAGCAGTACTTC
clone_size: .
j_call: TRBJ2-7
d_call: TRBD1
v_call: TRBV28

cdr3_aa: CASSPRGLENTEAFF
cdr3_nt: TGTGCCAGCTCACCACGGGGACTCGAGAACACTGAAGCTTTCTTT
clone_size: .
j_call: TRBJ1-1
d_call: .
v_call: TRBV18

cdr3_aa: CASSARDQPQHF
cdr3_nt: TGTGCCAGCAGTGCGAGGGATCAGCCCCAGCATTTT
clone_size: .
j_call: TRBJ1-5
d_call: .
v_call: TRBV2

cdr3_aa: CASSLRGRVSGGELFF
cdr3_nt: TGTGCCAGCAGCTTGAGGGGCCGCGTTTCCGGCGGGGAGCTGTTTTTT
clone_size: .
j_call: TRBJ2-2
d_call: .
v_call: TRBV5-6

cdr3_aa: CASSLLAGGAGELFF
cdr3_nt: TGTGCCAGCAGTTTACTAGCGGGGGGGGCCGGGGAGCTGTTTTTT
clone_size: .
j_call: TRBJ2-2
d_call: TRBD2
v_call: TRBV2

cdr3_aa: CATRPGQFSTGELFF
cdr3_nt: TGTGCCACCCGACCCGGACAGTTTTCCACCGGGGAGCTGTTTTTT
clone_size: .
j_call: TRBJ2-2
d_call: .
v_call: TRBV6-1

cdr3_aa: CASSFQGPATSYEQYF
cdr3_nt: TGTGCCAGCAGCTTCCAGGGGCCTGCTACCTCCTACGAGCAGTACTTC
clone_size: .
j_call: TRBJ2-7
d_call: .
v_call: TRBV11-2

cdr3_aa: CASSERLAGGRADTQYF
cdr3_nt: TGTGCCAGCAGCGAACGACTAGCGGGGGGGAGGGCAGATACGCAGTATTTT
clone_size: .
j_call: TRBJ2-3
d_call: TRBD2
v_call: TRBV9

cdr3_aa: CASRSGTSGSGWTDTQYF
cdr3_nt: TGTGCCAGCAGATCCGGGACTAGCGGGAGCGGATGGACAGATACGCAGTATTTT
clone_size: .
j_call: TRBJ2-3
d_call: TRBD2
v_call: TRBV27

cdr3_aa: CASSEIGGAGETQYF
cdr3_nt: TGTGCCAGCAGCGAGATTGGGGGGGCCGGGGAGACCCAGTACTTC
clone_size: .
j_call: TRBJ2-5
d_call: .
v_call: TRBV11-3

cdr3_aa: CASSVARGNTYEQYF
cdr3_nt: TGTGCCAGCAGCGTAGCCAGGGGGAACACCTACGAGCAGTACTTC
clone_size: .
j_call: TRBJ2-7
d_call: TRBD1
v_call: TRBV2

cdr3_aa: CASSPPRGAQETQYF
cdr3_nt: TGCGCCAGCAGCCCCCCTCGGGGAGCCCAAGAGACCCAGTACTTC
clone_size: .
j_call: TRBJ2-5
d_call: .
v_call: TRBV5-1

cdr3_aa: CAWNYLAGAYEQYF
cdr3_nt: TGTGCCTGGAACTATCTAGCGGGGGCCTACGAGCAGTACTTC
clone_size: .
j_call: TRBJ2-7
d_call: TRBD2
v_call: TRBV30

cdr3_aa: CASSITPGTEAFF
cdr3_nt: TGTGCCAGTAGTATAACGCCGGGCACTGAAGCTTTCTTT
clone_size: few
j_call: TRBJ1-1
d_call: .
v_call: TRBV19

cdr3_aa: CAWRGTGGETQYF
cdr3_nt: TGTGCCTGGAGAGGGACAGGGGGAGAGACCCAGTACTTC
clone_size: .
j_call: TRBJ2-5
d_call: TRBD1
v_call: TRBV30